This TCR beta chain was identified in a study of blood T cell repertoires in COVID-19. Whole-study context: Italy, Spain and the United States were the sources of the convalescent and acute COVID-19 samples.

The germline V gene encodes CDR1 LNHDA and CDR2 SQIVND (reference sequence). V gave up 6 bases and J gave up 7 bases, with 13 bases separating them. This CDR3 has 13 amino acids. Clones were sequenced by immunoSEQ multiplex PCR, and TCRdb holds only the in-frame ones, with some missing. The table records around 230,000 clones, roughly 83% of them present only once. The source of this sequence is a woman at least 80 years old with acute or convalescent COVID-19. This sequence joins TRBV19 and TRBJ1-5; D remains ambiguous. Sequencing used peripheral blood. The CDR3 nucleotides are TGTGCCAGTAGCCCTGTTTCGCGCCAGCCCCAGCATTTT. Translated, it gives CASSPVSRQPQHF.